This T cell receptor beta chain was identified during a study of blood T cells in healthy people across ages. Study context: Capture via template switching afforded approximately one barcoded beta molecule per two T cells.

This CDR3 has 13 amino acids. Germline lookup yields CDR1 SEHNR and CDR2 FQNEAQ (reference sequence). Trimming pared 3 bases from V and 7 bases from J, leaving 13 bases between. The second PCR ran roughly 6 to 12 cycles with a sample-barcoded 5' primer and J-beta primers. Through a template-switch adaptor with 12 random nucleotides, each cDNA molecule received a tag. The study obtained at least 2.5 million CDR3-containing paired-end reads from every sample. TCRdb analysed the 5' RACE reads with MiXCR anew, one entry per CDR3 protein. Of about 1,000,000 distinct CDR3 sequences listed, 40% to 45% are singletons. Points on this clonotype: Its antigen is as yet unknown.

The study's findings and limits: Strong correlation existed between TCR beta diversity and naive T cell percentage.

The material sequenced was blood. The receptor was derived from a woman aged 60-70 years in good health. V and J are TRBV7-9 and TRBJ2-7, with no clear D. CDR3 sequence (DNA): TGTGCCAGCAGCTTCCGCCGGGCCGGGGAGCAGTACTTC. This translates into CASSFRRAGEQYF.